This T cell receptor (beta chain) was identified in a study of neoadjuvant nivolumab and ipilimumab in lung cancer. Study-level background: Nivolumab 3 mg/kg was given days 1, 15 and 29, plus ipilimumab 1 mg/kg day 1 in combination.

Study findings and constraints: Pathologic regression was not significantly tied to TCR clonality. TCR receptors were sequenced in few samples.

The CDR3 totals 13 residues. Unmatched junction bases numbered 7, after V lost 2 bases and J lost 8 bases. Germline V lookup: CDR1 GTSNPN, CDR2 SVGIG (reference sequence). As for this clone: Its antigen is undetermined.

Data came from immunoSEQ multiplex PCR; TCRdb stores just in-frame clones and leaves some out. Of approximately 20,000 clones in the sample, around 86% were seen once. The receptor's source is an adult with non-small cell lung cancer. The material was peripheral blood, obtained before neoadjuvant nivolumab, alone or with ipilimumab. This chain links TRBV30 with TRBJ1-2; 8 nucleotides align to TRBD1. DNA of the CDR3: TGTGCCTGGAGTCGCGGGACAGGAGCCGGCTACACCTTC. Amino acid sequence: CAWSRGTGAGYTF.